These 8 T cell receptor beta chains share one sample of origin, sequenced in a study of cytomegalovirus exposure and HLA in healthy donors. Primers included in the PCR were 60 Vbeta and 13 Jbeta primers. The method was immunoSEQ multiplex PCR; TCRdb's version includes in-frame clones alone and lacks a portion of them. The sample lists about 130,000 clones; 60% to 75% were seen once. The sequenced sample consisted of PBMCs. The receptors originated from a human donor in good health.

This clone was detected once. The chain's CDR3 is CASSLSSTGEKLFF. Written as DNA, the CDR3 is TGTGCCAGCAGCTTAAGCTCGACGGGTGAAAAACTGTTTTTT. The rearrangement links TRBV7-2 to TRBJ1-4, with D unresolved. The CDR3 runs to 14 residues. CDR1 and CDR2 (germline): SGHTA, FQGNSA. With 2 bases removed from V and 7 bases from J, the gap between germline ends came to 11 bases.

DNA for the CDR3: TGTGCCAGCAGCTCGGCGTTGGAGAAAGGAGCTACGCAGTATTTT. As protein: CASSSALEKGATQYF. This chain uses TRBV21-1 with TRBJ2-3; the table gives TRBD2 as D, unverified against the DNA. TRBV21-1 is a recognized pseudogene. The CDR3 loop spans 15 amino acids.

This clone was recorded only once. This chain joins TRBV7-9 and TRBJ1-2; 7 bases agree with TRBD1. The CDR3 length is 14 residues. CDR1 is SEHNR, CDR2 FQNEAQ, per germline (reference sequence). The trim removed 0 bases at V and 8 bases at J, leaving 6 bases unmatched. The CDR3 nucleotides are TGTGCCAGCAGCTTAGCTGGAAGACAGGGAGGCTACACCTTC. Encoded protein: CASSLAGRQGGYTF. Full variable domain (missing parts from reference TRBV7-9 and TRBJ1-2): DTGVSQNPRHKITKRGQNVTFRCDPISEHNRLYWYRQTLGQGPEFLTYFQNEAQLEKSRLLSDRFSAERPKGSFSTLEIQRTEQGDSAMYLCASSLAGRQGGYTFGSGTRLTVV.

The rearrangement uses TRBV5-1 and TRBJ2-7; 7 bases are shared with TRBD1. The germline CDR1 and CDR2 sequences are SGHRS and YFSETQ. The trim removed 0 bases at V and 2 bases at J, leaving 5 bases unmatched. CDR3 length: 15 amino acids. The CDR3 loop is CASSLATGRPYEQYF. CDR3 nucleotides: TGCGCCAGCAGCTTGGCGACAGGGCGTCCCTACGAGCAGTACTTC.

The rearrangement links TRBV12-5 to TRBJ2-5; 10 nucleotides match TRBD2. This CDR3 comprises 14 residues. Germline lookup yields CDR1 LGHNT and CDR2 FRNRAP. V was pared by 4 bases and J by 1 base, with 0 bases of the junction left unmatched. The CDR3 sequence is CASGSSGSQETQYF. The DNA for the CDR3 is TGTGCTAGTGGTTCTAGCGGGAGCCAAGAGACCCAGTACTTC.

The rearrangement uses TRBV18 and TRBJ2-1; 9 positions match TRBD1. V gave up 3 bases and J gave up 10 bases; unmatched junction bases: 13. The CDR3 has 16 residues. From germline, CDR1 is KGHSH and CDR2 LQKENI. CDR3 DNA sequence: TGTGCCAGCTCACCCCGTGGGGACAGGGCGGCGGGGGAGCAGTTCTTC. It translates to CASSPRGDRAAGEQFF.

The chain recombines TRBV28 with TRBJ2-5; D possibly corresponds to TRBD1 (5 bases). The CDR3 is made up of 14 amino acids. CDR1 MDHEN and CDR2 SYDVKM come from the germline V gene. Trimming shortened V by 10 bases and J by 4 bases, and 19 bases separated the two germline ends. The CDR3 here is CATMGRTRRETQYF. The CDR3 bases are TGTGCCACCATGGGTAGGACAAGGAGAGAGACCCAGTACTTC. Complete variable domain (other parts from reference TRBV28 and TRBJ2-5): DVKVTQSSRYLVKRTGEKVFLECVQDMDHENMFWYRQDPGLGLRLIYFSYDVKMKEKGDIPEGYSVSREKKERFSLILESASTNQTSMYLCATMGRTRRETQYFGPGTRLLVL.

The V gene is TRBV5-1, the J gene TRBJ2-3; no firm D call. The CDR3 has 12 residues. V lost 3 bases to trimming and J lost 5 bases, with 7 bases between them. Germline V CDR1 and CDR2: SGHRS, YFSETQ. The CDR3 sequence: CASSSQQDTQYF. The CDR3 DNA reads TGCGCCAGCAGCTCCCAACAAGATACGCAGTATTTT.